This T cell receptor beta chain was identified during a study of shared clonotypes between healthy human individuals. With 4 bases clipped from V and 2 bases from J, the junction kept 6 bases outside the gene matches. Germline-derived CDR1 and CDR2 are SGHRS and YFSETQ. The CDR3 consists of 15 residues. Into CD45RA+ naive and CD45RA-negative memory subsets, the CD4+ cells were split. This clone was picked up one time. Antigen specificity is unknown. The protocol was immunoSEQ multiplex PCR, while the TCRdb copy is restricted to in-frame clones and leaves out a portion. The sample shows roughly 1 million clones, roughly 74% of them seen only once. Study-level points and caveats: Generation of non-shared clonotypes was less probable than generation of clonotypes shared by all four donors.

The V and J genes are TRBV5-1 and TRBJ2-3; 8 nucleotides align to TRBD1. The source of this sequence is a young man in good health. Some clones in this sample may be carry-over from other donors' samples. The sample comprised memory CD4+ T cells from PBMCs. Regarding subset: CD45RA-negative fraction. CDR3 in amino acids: CASSHRTGLTDTQYF. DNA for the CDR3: TGCGCCAGCAGCCACCGGACAGGGCTCACAGATACGCAGTATTTT.